What follows are 18 T cell receptor beta chains derived from one specimen sequenced in a study of cytomegalovirus exposure and HLA in healthy donors. The PCR made use of 60 Vbeta and 13 Jbeta primers. Profiling relied on immunoSEQ multiplex PCR, and the TCRdb table lists in-frame clones only, not all of them. The sample records 200,000 to 250,000 clones, just under 85% being singletons. The sample comprised PBMCs. All receptors derive from a woman in her 40s in good health and CMV-seronegative.

The rearrangement joins TRBV9 to TRBJ1-4, with D tentatively TRBD1 (6 bases). Trimming left V 0 bases short and J 5 bases short, with 11 bases between. Germline CDR1 SGDLS, CDR2 YYNGEE. The CDR3 extends over 15 amino acids. The CDR3 DNA reads as TGTGCCAGCAGCGTAGTCAGCGGGGGCAATGAAAAACTGTTTTTT. Residues: CASSVVSGGNEKLFF.

The chain carries TRBV4-1 and TRBJ1-1; D not certain. The CDR3 is made up of 16 amino acids. V was pared by 2 bases and J by 1 base, with 14 bases between. The germline V gene encodes CDR1 MGHRA and CDR2 YSYEKL. CDR3 DNA sequence: TGCGCCAGCAGCCAACTACCCCCGGGTGAGAACACTGAAGCTTTCTTT. As protein: CASSQLPPGENTEAFF.

This chain connects TRBV18 to TRBJ1-5; unclear D gene. This CDR3 is 16 amino acids long. In germline, CDR1 is KGHSH, CDR2 LQKENI. V lost 1 base and J 5 bases, leaving 15 bases between the germline ends. This chain's CDR3 is CASSPRVGREDQPQHF. CDR3 DNA: TGTGCCAGCTCACCACGGGTGGGAAGGGAGGATCAGCCCCAGCATTTT.

CDR3 protein: CASGAVGNQPQHF. The CDR3 nucleotides read TGTGCCTCTGGGGCGGTAGGCAATCAGCCCCAGCATTTT. This chain joins TRBV6-5 and TRBJ1-5, with D possibly TRBD1 on 5 matching bases. Trimming left V 11 bases short and J 2 bases short, with 13 bases between. The CDR3 covers 13 residues. The V gene's germline CDR1 is MNHEY and CDR2 SVGAGI.

This clone was observed a few times. CDR3 amino acids: CASSSRGSYGNTIYF. The DNA for the CDR3 is TGTGCCAGCAGCTCCAGGGGGTCTTATGGAAACACCATATATTTT. The rearrangement joins TRBV5-6 to TRBJ1-3; 7 bases line up with TRBD1. In germline, CDR1 is SGHDT, CDR2 YYEEEE. V shed 3 bases and J 3 bases; nucleotides not matched to a gene: 6. The CDR3 length is 15 residues.

As concerns this clone: The same CDR3 can be traced to other DNA sequences in this sample. The chain is built from TRBV15 and TRBJ2-7; a possible D gene is TRBD1 (5 bases). The CDR3 is 13 amino acids. Trimming pared 4 bases from V and 4 bases from J, leaving 11 bases between. CDR1 is LNHNV, CDR2 YYDKDF, per germline (reference sequence). The CDR3 loop reads CATSNRQTYEQYF. DNA for the CDR3: TGTGCCACCAGCAATCGACAGACTTACGAGCAGTACTTC.

This rearrangement joins TRBV19 to TRBJ1-5; 8 bases map to TRBD1. With 4 bases clipped from V and 7 bases from J, the junction kept 9 bases outside the gene matches. This CDR3 has 15 residues. Germline V lookup: CDR1 LNHDA, CDR2 SQIVND (reference sequence). The CDR3 DNA follows: TGTGCCAGTAGTACACGGACAGGGTTTGGGCAGCCCCAGCATTTT. Its translation: CASSTRTGFGQPQHF.

The CDR3 sequence is CASSFTLGGQSPYEQYF. The DNA of the CDR3 is TGTGCCAGCAGCTTTACCTTGGGGGGACAGAGTCCTTACGAGCAGTACTTC. The rearrangement joins TRBV7-6 to TRBJ2-7; the D gene is possibly TRBD1 (7 bases). This CDR3 contains 17 residues. From germline, CDR1 is SGHVS and CDR2 FNYEAQ. V lost 3 bases and J 4 bases, leaving 22 bases between the germline ends. Filled out from reference TRBV7-6 and TRBJ2-7, the complete variable domain reads GAGVSQSPRYKVTKRGQDVALRCDPISGHVSLYWYRQALGQGPEFLTYFNYEAQQDKSGLPNDRFSAERPEGSISTLTIQRTEQRDSAMYRCASSFTLGGQSPYEQYFGPGTRLTVT.

The chain uses TRBV5-1 and TRBJ1-1; 8 positions agree with TRBD1. Per germline, CDR1 SGHRS and CDR2 YFSETQ. CDR3 length: 16 residues. Germline trimming cut 0 bases from V and 5 bases from J; bases unmatched to any gene: 9. CDR3: CASSLAPGGPRTEAFF. The CDR3 DNA is TGCGCCAGCAGCTTGGCCCCAGGGGGCCCGAGGACTGAAGCTTTCTTT. Looking up the rest from reference TRBV5-1 and TRBJ1-1 gives the full variable domain: KAGVTQTPRYLIKTRGQQVTLSCSPISGHRSVSWYQQTPGQGLQFLFEYFSETQRNKGNFPGRFSGRQFSNSRSEMNVSTLELGDSALYLCASSLAPGGPRTEAFFGQGTRLTVV.

This chain uses TRBV5-1 with TRBJ2-1, with D possibly matching TRBD2 (6 bases). From germline, CDR1 is SGHRS and CDR2 YFSETQ. V was pared by 3 bases and J by 4 bases, with 11 bases between. The length of the CDR3 is 14 residues. Here the CDR3 DNA reads TGCGCCAGCAGCTCCGGGACTCAATACAATGAGCAGTTCTTC. It yields the protein CASSSGTQYNEQFF. The whole variable domain, filled in from reference TRBV5-1 and TRBJ2-1, reads KAGVTQTPRYLIKTRGQQVTLSCSPISGHRSVSWYQQTPGQGLQFLFEYFSETQRNKGNFPGRFSGRQFSNSRSEMNVSTLELGDSALYLCASSSGTQYNEQFFGPGTRLTVL.

On this clone itself: The same CDR3 is also encoded by other DNA sequences in this sample. The CDR3 DNA is TGTGCCAGCAGCTTAGGGCAGGCGAGCAATCAGCCCCAGCATTTT. It codes for CASSLGQASNQPQHF. V usage is TRBV7-9 and J usage is TRBJ1-5, with D uncertain. CDR1 is SEHNR, CDR2 FQNEAQ, per germline (reference sequence). CDR3 length: 15 residues. V lost 1 base, J lost 1 base, and 8 bases lay in between.

V gene TRBV7-2 combines with J gene TRBJ2-7; TRBD2 aligns across 8 bases. The J segment lost 2 bases and the V segment lost 4 bases, leaving 7 bases of the junction unmatched. The CDR3 is 15 residues long. From germline, CDR1 is SGHTA and CDR2 FQGNSA. Here the CDR3 DNA reads TGTGCCAGCAGCTCCCGGGGGGGGTTTCCCTACGAGCAGTACTTC. Translating it yields CASSSRGGFPYEQYF.

This chain uses TRBV11-2 with TRBJ2-1; D perhaps matches TRBD2 (6 bases). Germline assignment: CDR1 SGHAT and CDR2 FQNNGV. This CDR3 has 17 residues. Trimming removed 1 base from V and 4 bases from J, with 17 bases in between. The CDR3 loop reads CASSLGPGGAPYNEQFF. The CDR3 DNA follows: TGTGCCAGCAGCTTAGGTCCTGGCGGGGCACCTTACAATGAGCAGTTCTTC.

Concerning this clone itself: The same CDR3 can be traced to other DNA sequences in this sample. The V and J genes are TRBV30 and TRBJ1-1; maybe TRBD1 (6 bases). The CDR3 spans 13 residues. The germline V gene encodes CDR1 GTSNPN and CDR2 SVGIG (reference sequence). Trimming pared 5 bases from V and 0 bases from J, leaving 10 bases between. CDR3 in amino acids: CAWSTGMNTEAFF. CDR3 bases: TGTGCCTGGTCGACAGGAATGAACACTGAAGCTTTCTTT.

The V and J genes are TRBV11-1 and TRBJ1-1, with TRBD1 identical over 11 bases. Germline V gives CDR1 SGHAT, CDR2 FQDESV (reference sequence). V dropped 6 bases and J dropped 4; count of bases not matched to a gene: 10. The CDR3 length is 16 residues. This chain's CDR3 is CASRPRTGGRFTEAFF. As DNA, the CDR3 is TGTGCCAGCAGACCGCGGACAGGGGGCCGTTTCACTGAAGCTTTCTTT. The whole variable domain, remainder taken from reference TRBV11-1 and TRBJ1-1, is EAEVAQSPRYKITEKSQAVAFWCDPISGHATLYWYRQILGQGPELLVQFQDESVVDDSQLPKDRFSAERLKGVDSTLKIQPAELGDSAMYLCASRPRTGGRFTEAFFGQGTRLTVV.

The chain carries TRBV7-6 and TRBJ2-1; 8 nucleotides line up with TRBD2. Germline V lookup: CDR1 SGHVS, CDR2 FNYEAQ. The CDR3 length is 16 residues. The ends lost 3 bases at V and 7 bases at J; junction bases unmatched: 11. The CDR3 spells CASSFWTSPPENEQFF. The CDR3 DNA follows: TGTGCCAGCAGCTTCTGGACTAGCCCACCCGAAAATGAGCAGTTCTTC.

The V call is TRBV7-2, the J call TRBJ1-4; TRBD1 aligns across 7 bases. CDR3 length: 14 residues. Germline assignment: CDR1 SGHTA and CDR2 FQGNSA. V shed 5 bases and J 7 bases; nucleotides not matched to a gene: 7. CDR3 sequence reads: CASSPDRWTEKLFF. CDR3 nucleotide sequence: TGTGCCAGCAGCCCGGACAGGTGGACTGAAAAACTGTTTTTT. The full variable domain, with the rest looked up from reference TRBV7-2 and TRBJ1-4, is GAGVSQSPSNKVTEKGKDVELRCDPISGHTALYWYRQSLGQGLEFLIYFQGNSAPDKSGLPSDRFSAERTGGSVSTLTIQRTQQEDSAVYLCASSPDRWTEKLFFGSGTQLSVL.

V gene TRBV5-8 combines with J gene TRBJ2-6; no clear D gene. Germline V CDR1 and CDR2: SGHTS, YDEGEE. V dropped 1 base and J dropped 0 bases, with 14 bases sitting between them. CDR3 size: 18 residues. The CDR3, as DNA: TGTGCCAGCAGCTTGTATCGGCAGGCAAACTCTGGGGCCAACGTCCTGACTTTC. This translates into CASSLYRQANSGANVLTF.